The clone carrying this T cell receptor (beta chain) was seen many times. Researchers took RNA transcripts and amplified TCR beta CDR3 regions from them. First-round RT-PCR employed HTBI primers, with a second-round multiplex PCR after it. TCRdb reprocessed the multiplex PCR reads with MiXCR, giving one entry per CDR3 protein. The sample yields about 400,000 distinct CDR3 sequences, about 17% seen once. From germline, CDR1 is SGHAT and CDR2 FQNNGV. Trimming at V came to 3 bases and at J to 0 bases, leaving 10 bases not matched to a gene. CDR3 length equals 18 residues. This sample was included in a study of Graves' ophthalmopathy and Graves' hyperthyroidism.

The V and J genes are TRBV11-2 and TRBJ2-2, with 7 bases aligning to TRBD1. The sequencing sample was made of peripheral blood. The TCR originated in a woman aged 18-35 years with Graves' ophthalmopathy. The CDR3 DNA reads as TGTGCCAGCAGCTTCCCAAGGAGGACAGGAGCGAACACCGGGGAGCTGTTTTTT. Amino acids: CASSFPRRTGANTGELFF.